This T cell receptor beta chain was retrieved from a study of neurological immune-mediated disorders. Overall study results and limits: The greatest degree of TCR clonal expansion was observed in HTLV-1-associated myelopathy, with the lowest in multiple sclerosis, below that of healthy controls.

For the sorted libraries, fewer than 1.3 million CD4+ or CD8+ T cells were used. The cDNA was produced through 5'RACE with 10-nucleotide random UMIs. Over 160 million TCR-beta sequences from 15-18 subjects came out of each sequencing run. TCRdb passed the 5' RACE reads through MiXCR, listing each CDR3 protein once. The sample records 15,000 or so distinct CDR3 sequences, about 12% being singletons. This clonotype occurred many times. What it binds is not known. This receptor was identified in a female donor with HTLV-1-associated myelopathy (HAM/TSP). The sequenced material came from CD8+ T cells from blood.

This CDR3 reads CASSLSGPEGVNYGYTF. The CDR3 DNA reads TGTGCCAGCAGCTTATCGGGGCCGGAGGGAGTTAACTATGGCTACACCTTC. J is TRBJ1-2 and V is TRBV7-9, with D possibly being TRBD1 (5 bases). Germline V lookup: CDR1 SEHNR, CDR2 FQNEAQ (reference sequence). CDR3 length: 17 residues. Trimming took 2 bases from V and 1 from J, leaving 17 bases between them.